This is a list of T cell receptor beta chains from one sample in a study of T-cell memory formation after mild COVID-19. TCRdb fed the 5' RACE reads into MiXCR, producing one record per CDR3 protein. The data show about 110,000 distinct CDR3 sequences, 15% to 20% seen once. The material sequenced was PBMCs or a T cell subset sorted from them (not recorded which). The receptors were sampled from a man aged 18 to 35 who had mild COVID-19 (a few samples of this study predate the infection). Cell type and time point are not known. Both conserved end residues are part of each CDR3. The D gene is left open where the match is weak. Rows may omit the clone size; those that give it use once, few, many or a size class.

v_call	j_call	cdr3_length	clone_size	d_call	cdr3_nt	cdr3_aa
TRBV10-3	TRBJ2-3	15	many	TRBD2	TGTGCCATCAGGAATAGCGGGGGTGGCACAGATACGCAGTATTTT	CAIRNSGGGTDTQYF
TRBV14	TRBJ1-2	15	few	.	TGTGCCAGCAGTCCCGTCGGACGGGATACATATGGCTACACCTTC	CASSPVGRDTYGYTF
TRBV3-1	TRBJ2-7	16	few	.	TGTGCCAGCAGCCAAGTTAGCGTTTCGGGGAGCTACGAGCAGTACTTC	CASSQVSVSGSYEQYF
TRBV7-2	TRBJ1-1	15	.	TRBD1	TGTGCCAGCAGCTTAGCGCTGACAGGGGGCACTGAAGCTTTCTTT	CASSLALTGGTEAFF
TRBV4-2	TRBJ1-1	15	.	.	TGTGCCAGCAGCCAAGAGACAGGTGGGGACACTGAAGCTTTCTTT	CASSQETGGDTEAFF
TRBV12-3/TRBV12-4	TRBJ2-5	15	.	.	TGTGCCAGCAGTCTAAGACAGGTCCTCCAAGAGACCCAGTACTTC	CASSLRQVLQETQYF
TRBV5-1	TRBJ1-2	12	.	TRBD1	TGCGCCAGCAGCCCCGGGACAGGGGGCTACACCTTC	CASSPGTGGYTF
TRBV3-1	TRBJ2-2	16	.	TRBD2	TGTGCCAGCTCGATCCACGGACTAGGGAACACCGGGGAGCTGTTTTTT	CASSIHGLGNTGELFF
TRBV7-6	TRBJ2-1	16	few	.	TGTGCCAGCAGCCCGAGGTTTGATAGCTCCTACAATGAGCAGTTCTTC	CASSPRFDSSYNEQFF
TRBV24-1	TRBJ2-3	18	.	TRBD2	TGTGCCACCAGTGATAGGGCTAGCGGGGGGCTCAGCACAGATACGCAGTATTTT	CATSDRASGGLSTDTQYF
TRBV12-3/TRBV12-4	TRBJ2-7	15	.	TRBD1	TGTGCCAGCAGCCCTCAGACAGGGCTTCAAGGCGGGCAGTACTTC	CASSPQTGLQGGQYF
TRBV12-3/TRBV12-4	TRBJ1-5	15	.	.	TGTGCCAGCAGTTGGACAGCGAAGGGCAATCAGCCCCAGCATTTT	CASSWTAKGNQPQHF
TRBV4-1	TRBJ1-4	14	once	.	TGCGCCAGCAGCCCCCTTGGGGGGAATGAAAAACTGTTTTTT	CASSPLGGNEKLFF
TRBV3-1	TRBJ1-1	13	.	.	TGTGCCAGCAGCCAAGATTCATCAAGTTCAGCTTTCTTT	CASSQDSSSSAFF
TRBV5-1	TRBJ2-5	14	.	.	TGCGCCAGCAGCGATGGACGGCCCGAAGAGACCCAGTACTTC	CASSDGRPEETQYF
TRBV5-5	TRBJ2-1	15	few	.	TGTGCCAGCAGCTTTCTCCCCCTCGGACAAGATGAGCAGTTCTTC	CASSFLPLGQDEQFF
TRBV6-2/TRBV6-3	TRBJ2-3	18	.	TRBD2	TGTGCCAGCAGTTCTCTCTCGACCACTAGCGGGGTCACAGATACGCAGTATTTT	CASSSLSTTSGVTDTQYF
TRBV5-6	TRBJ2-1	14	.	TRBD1	TGTGCCAGCAGCTCTCAGGGGGATTACAATGAGCAGTTCTTC	CASSSQGDYNEQFF
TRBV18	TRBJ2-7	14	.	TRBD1	TGTGCCAGCTCACCGGGGGACAGGGGAGGCGAGCAGTACTTC	CASSPGDRGGEQYF
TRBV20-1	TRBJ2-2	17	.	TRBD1	TGCAGTGCTAGAGATCGGGTCGGGACAGGGGTGACCGGGGAGCTGTTTTTT	CSARDRVGTGVTGELFF
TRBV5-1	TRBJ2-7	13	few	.	TGCGCCAGCAGCTTTGACCGAGCCTACGAGCAGTACTTC	CASSFDRAYEQYF
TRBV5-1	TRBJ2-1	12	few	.	TGCGCCAGCAGCACCGACGAAGGAGGGCAGTTCTTC	CASSTDEGGQFF
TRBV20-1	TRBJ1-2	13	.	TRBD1	TGCAGTGCTAGAGATCTTGGGGACAGAGGCTACACCTTC	CSARDLGDRGYTF
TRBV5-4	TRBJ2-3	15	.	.	TGTGCCAGCAGCTTTGAGGCGGGAAACACAGATACGCAGTATTTT	CASSFEAGNTDTQYF
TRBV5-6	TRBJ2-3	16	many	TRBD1	TGTGCCAGCAGCTTGATTCCGGGACAGGGGAAAGATACGCAGTATTTT	CASSLIPGQGKDTQYF
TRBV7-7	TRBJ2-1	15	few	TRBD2	TGTGCTAGCAGCTTAGAGGCTAGCGGGGGGAGTGAGCAGTTCTTC	CASSLEASGGSEQFF
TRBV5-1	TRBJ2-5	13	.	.	TGCGCCAGCAGCCCCGCGGCAGAAGAGACCCAGTACTTC	CASSPAAEETQYF
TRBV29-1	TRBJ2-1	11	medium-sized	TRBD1	TGCAGCACGGGACAGGACAATGAGCAGTTCTTC	CSTGQDNEQFF